These 17 T cell receptor beta chains were sequenced from one sample in a study of identical twins. TCRdb re-analysed the 5' RACE reads in MiXCR, keeping a single row per CDR3 protein. Counted here are more than 1.5 million distinct CDR3 sequences, around a third occurring once; the ten biggest clones make up about 0.3%. The sequencing sample was made of cord blood. Source of these receptors: a newborn girl in good health.

In this sample, this clonotype turned up a few times. This chain joins TRBV4-2 and TRBJ1-4; a possible D gene is TRBD1 (6 bases). The CDR3 runs to 14 residues. The germline V gene has CDR1 LGHNA and CDR2 YNFKEQ. V dropped 5 bases and J dropped 4 bases, with 11 bases sitting between them. This CDR3 reads CASSGDRLNEKLFF. The CDR3 DNA sequence: TGTGCCAGCAGCGGTGACAGGCTTAATGAAAAACTGTTTTTT.

The chain recombines TRBV20-1 with TRBJ2-1; 8 bases match TRBD2. The V gene's germline CDR1 is DFQATT and CDR2 SNEGSKA (reference sequence). Unmatched junction bases numbered 9, after V lost 0 bases and J lost 5 bases. The length of the CDR3 is 16 residues. CDR3 nucleotide sequence: TGCAGTGCTAGAGATCCCGGCACTAGCGGAAACAATGAGCAGTTCTTC. As protein: CSARDPGTSGNNEQFF.

V usage is TRBV6-5 and J usage is TRBJ1-2, with TRBD1 identical over 12 bases. V trimming: 6 bases; J trimming: 8 bases; junction bases outside the gene matches: 7. The CDR3 spans 14 residues. Germline lookup yields CDR1 MNHEY and CDR2 SVGAGI. The DNA of the CDR3 is TGTGCCAGCAGCGCCGGGACAGGGGGCAGAGGCTACACCTTC. It translates to CASSAGTGGRGYTF.

This clonotype was observed a few times. V gene TRBV20-1 combines with J gene TRBJ1-2; TRBD1 is a possible D gene (6 bases). The germline V gene encodes CDR1 DFQATT and CDR2 SNEGSKA (reference sequence). The CDR3 loop spans 15 amino acids. V was trimmed by 0 bases and J by 2 bases, leaving 13 bases between them. DNA for the CDR3: TGCAGTGCTAGAGAGGCGGGCAGGGGAAACTATGGCTACACCTTC. Translating gives CSAREAGRGNYGYTF.

With regard to this clonotype: The junction departs from the called germline gene at one end, perhaps through a read error. CDR3 DNA: TGTGCCGGCAGTTACGCAGTTAGACAAGAGACCCAGTACTTC. Its translation: CAGSYAVRQETQYF. The chain is built from TRBV6-6 and TRBJ2-7; D unresolved. The last part of the DNA fits TRBJ2-5 better; the J call may be wrong. Germline lookup yields CDR1 MNHNY and CDR2 SVGAGI (reference sequence). The CDR3 is 14 residues long.

This clonotype was observed a few times. The chain has TRBV6-5 and TRBJ2-5; 12 nucleotides align to TRBD2. Per the germline V gene, CDR1 is MNHEY and CDR2 is SVGAGI. V lost 11 bases and J lost 2; bases outside the gene matches: 6. The CDR3 is 14 residues long. The CDR3 DNA is TGTGCCGGGAGGACTAGCGGGAAGCAAGAGACCCAGTACTTC. Its protein is CAGRTSGKQETQYF.

A few counts support this clonotype. This chain uses TRBV28 with TRBJ1-2; D is ambiguous. Germline assignment: CDR1 MDHEN and CDR2 SYDVKM. The V end lost 2 bases, the J end lost 6 bases, and 19 bases lay between the germline ends. The CDR3 has 16 amino acids. The CDR3 region has the DNA TGTGCCAGCAGTTTAAAAGGGAGGGCGGAATTCGATGGCTACACCTTC. It codes for CASSLKGRAEFDGYTF.

This chain links TRBV9 with TRBJ2-5, with 8 bases fitting TRBD2. This CDR3 is 17 amino acids long. V trimming: 0 bases; J trimming: 4 bases; junction bases outside the gene matches: 11. Germline V gives CDR1 SGDLS, CDR2 YYNGEE. The chain's CDR3 is CASSVGKTGLGPETQYF. As DNA, the CDR3 is TGTGCCAGCAGCGTAGGAAAAACGGGACTAGGGCCAGAGACCCAGTACTTC.

The chain links TRBV5-5 to TRBJ2-7; D gene unclear. The DNA end is more similar to TRBJ2-5, so the J call may be wrong. This CDR3 region has 15 residues. From germline, CDR1 is SGHKS and CDR2 YYEKEE (reference sequence). The chain's CDR3 is CASSLSPYGEETQYF. CDR3 nucleotides: TGTGCCAGCAGCTTGTCCCCCTATGGGGAAGAGACCCAGTACTTC.

This clonotype has more than one count but fewer than ten. The chain links TRBV25-1 to TRBJ2-1; 7 bases are a match to TRBD1. The last part of the DNA fits TRBJ2-7 better; the J call may be wrong. The V gene's germline CDR1 is MGHDK and CDR2 SYGVNS. CDR3 length: 15 residues. The CDR3 DNA reads TGTGCCAGCGCCCCGACAGGGCTCTCCTACAATGAGCAGTACTTC. Its protein product is CASAPTGLSYNEQYF.

The chain recombines TRBV5-1 with TRBJ2-3; 10 bases line up with TRBD2. V was pared by 0 bases and J by 0 bases, with 4 bases of the junction left unmatched. The CDR3 sequence is 17 residues long. CDR1 is SGHRS and CDR2 is YFSETQ in the germline V gene. Written as DNA, the CDR3 is TGCGCCAGCAGCTTGGAGCTAGCGGGAGAGAGCACAGATACGCAGTATTTT. This codes for CASSLELAGESTDTQYF.

The genes are TRBV20-1 and TRBJ2-5; the D is unclear. V was pared by 1 base and J by 1 base, with 10 bases between. Germline CDR1 and CDR2: DFQATT and SNEGSKA (reference sequence). This CDR3 contains 14 residues. The CDR3 DNA is TGCAGTGCTAGAGTGACGGCTAGCCAAGAGACCCAGTACTTC. The encoded protein is CSARVTASQETQYF.

This chain joins TRBV10-3 and TRBJ1-3; D is possibly TRBD1 (5 bases). The V gene's germline CDR1 is ENHRY and CDR2 SYGVKD. V shed 7 bases and J shed 8 bases, with 12 bases lying between them. This CDR3 is 12 amino acids long. CDR3 bases: TGTGCCATCAAGATCAGGGTCTACACCATATATTTT. This translates into CAIKIRVYTIYF.

The rearrangement uses TRBV20-1 and TRBJ2-5; D ambiguous. CDR3 size: 11 residues. Trimming pared 2 bases from V and 5 bases from J, leaving 6 bases between. Looked up from germline, CDR1 is DFQATT and CDR2 is SNEGSKA (reference sequence). The CDR3 sequence: CSARPWETQYF. CDR3 DNA sequence: TGCAGTGCTAGACCTTGGGAGACCCAGTACTTC.

In its sample, this clonotype was seen a few times. One end of the junction varies from germline; a read error may be responsible. The chain employs TRBV5-1 and TRBJ2-5; 7 nucleotides agree with TRBD2. The germline gives CDR1 SGHRS, CDR2 YFSETQ. This CDR3 has 16 residues. Written as DNA, the CDR3 is TGCCCCAGCAGCTTGGCCCCAGGACTAGTCACAGAGACCCAGTACTTC. It translates to CPSSLAPGLVTETQYF.

The V call is TRBV28, the J call TRBJ2-1, with 10 positions matching TRBD2. The germline gives CDR1 MDHEN, CDR2 SYDVKM. Trimming cost V 4 bases and J 7 bases; bases outside gene matches: 7. The CDR3 length is 15 residues. The CDR3 protein is CASSSSSGRGNEQFF. The DNA of the CDR3 is TGTGCCAGCAGTTCATCAAGCGGGAGGGGTAATGAGCAGTTCTTC.

In its sample, this clonotype was seen a few times. This chain uses TRBV13 with TRBJ2-1; 8 bases line up with TRBD2. Trimming removed 1 base from V and 8 bases from J; junction bases left unmatched: 7. Looked up from germline, CDR1 is PRHDT and CDR2 is FYEKMQ (reference sequence). The length of the CDR3 is 15 residues. CDR3 region: CASSLDGGAMDEQFF. The CDR3 DNA reads as TGTGCCAGCAGCTTAGACGGGGGGGCGATGGATGAGCAGTTCTTC.